This TCR beta chain was obtained from a study of T cell repertoires in cytomegalovirus infection. Study at large: It can be stated that public TCR beta signatures indicated CMV infection as well as a matching HLA type.

TCRdb itself ran the reads through MiXCR, one entry per CDR3 protein. The table shows about 310,000 distinct CDR3 sequences, with around 10% occurring only once. There are many counts of this clonotype. Its antigen is as yet unknown. Study observations and caveats: HLA-C-restricted CMV-specific TCR beta clonotypes were dominant in the ex vivo response.

There are 14 residues in the CDR3. Trimming took 8 bases from V and 2 from J; bases not matched to a gene: 3. Germline CDR1 reads MDHEN; CDR2 reads SYDVKM. The chain links TRBV28 to TRBJ1-5; 10 positions agree with TRBD1. Material for sequencing was PBMCs. This receptor was obtained from a human donor in good health (CMV status not recorded). Some clones in this sample may be carry-over from other donors' samples. The CDR3: CASRQGAGNQPQHF. DNA for the CDR3: TGTGCCAGCCGACAGGGGGCTGGCAATCAGCCCCAGCATTTT.